This is a list of T cell receptor beta chains from one sample in a study of PD-L1 blockade in urothelial cancer. The method was immunoSEQ multiplex PCR; TCRdb's version includes in-frame clones alone and lacks a portion of them. Here the sample spans roughly 25,000 clones, roughly 84% being singletons. The material was PBMCs, obtained around atezolizumab (anti-PD-L1) treatment. The receptors originated from a man between 65 and 85 years old with urothelial cancer. CDR3s include the opening cysteine and the closing phenylalanine or tryptophan. A D gene is named only where the DNA matches it firmly. Not every row has a clone size; where given, it reads once, few, many or a size class.

TRBD1,TRBJ2-2,TRBV7-3,NA,TGTGCCAGCAGTTATACCGCAGGGGGCACCGGGGAGCTGTTTTTT,CASSYTAGGTGELFF
NA,TRBJ1-4,TRBV20-1,NA,TGCAGTGCTTACGGGAATGAAAAACTGTTTTTT,CSAYGNEKLFF
NA,TRBJ1-5,TRBV4-1,NA,TGCGCCAGCAGCCAAGGTGAGGATCGCGGCAATCAGCCCCAGCATTTT,CASSQGEDRGNQPQHF
TRBD1,TRBJ1-2,TRBV7-8,NA,TGTGCCAGCAGCGGGGACAGGACTAACTATGGCTACACCTTC,CASSGDRTNYGYTF
NA,TRBJ1-2,TRBV27,NA,TGTGCCAGCAGTTCAGGGATTGGCTACACCTTC,CASSSGIGYTF
TRBD2,TRBJ2-1,TRBV30,NA,TGTGCCTGGGGGGGACTAGCAAGCGGTAATGAGCAGTTCTTC,CAWGGLASGNEQFF
TRBD1,TRBJ1-1,TRBV25-1,NA,TGTGCCAGCAGTGAACTTTACACAGGGGGGACTGAAGCTTTCTTT,CASSELYTGGTEAFF
NA,TRBJ1-4,TRBV28,once,TGTGCCAGCAGTTACACGAAAAAACTGTTTTTT,CASSYTKKLFF
TRBD1,TRBJ2-7,TRBV2,once,TGTGCCAGCAGTGAAAGTACAGGGGCAGGGGAGCAGTACTTC,CASSESTGAGEQYF
TRBD1,TRBJ1-3,TRBV2,medium-sized,TGTGCCAGCAGAGGGACAGGGAGAGCAGGAAACACCATATATTTT,CASRGTGRAGNTIYF
TRBD2,TRBJ2-7,TRBV5-1,NA,TGCGCCAGCAGAAACAGCGGGGACCTAGGAGAGCAGTACTTC,CASRNSGDLGEQYF
TRBD1,TRBJ1-5,TRBV6-1,NA,TGTGCCAGCAGTGTCTCCGGGACAGGGCACAATCAGCCCCAGCATTTT,CASSVSGTGHNQPQHF
NA,TRBJ2-7,TRBV5-1,NA,TGCGCCAGCAGCTTGGGACATACGCCATGGGAGCAGTACTTC,CASSLGHTPWEQYF
NA,TRBJ2-1,TRBV9,NA,TGTGCCAGCAGCGTAGAGGTTAGCGCTTCAAGTGAGCAGTTCTTC,CASSVEVSASSEQFF
TRBD2,TRBJ2-1,TRBV5-1,NA,TGCGCCAGCAGCATGACTAGCGGAAGAGATAGTGAGCAGTTCTTC,CASSMTSGRDSEQFF
TRBD2,TRBJ2-1,TRBV5-5,NA,TGTGCCAGCAGCAAGAGGGGGGCTAGCGGGAGTGTTGAGCAGTTCTTC,CASSKRGASGSVEQFF
NA,TRBJ2-3,TRBV19,NA,TGTGCCAGTCCCTGCACAGATACGCAGTATTTT,CASPCTDTQYF
NA,TRBJ2-3,TRBV5-1,once,TGCGCCAGCAGCTTGGCTCCCGACAGCCCCACAGATACGCAGTATTTT,CASSLAPDSPTDTQYF
NA,TRBJ1-4,TRBV9,NA,TGTGCCAGCAGCGTAGGGGCAAGCCTTAGGGAAAAACTGTTTTTT,CASSVGASLREKLFF
NA,TRBJ2-1,TRBV5-4,once,TGTGCCAGCAGCTTGGGTCCCGTGGCCCCGCACAATGAGCAGTTCTTC,CASSLGPVAPHNEQFF
NA,TRBJ2-1,TRBV7-2,NA,TGTGCCAGCAGCCCGCGGCGGAGTGAGCAGTTCTTC,CASSPRRSEQFF
TRBD2,TRBJ2-5,TRBV29-1,NA,TGCAGCGTTGAAGGCGGGGGTGGCCAAGAGACCCAGTACTTC,CSVEGGGGQETQYF
NA,TRBJ2-4,TRBV6-6,NA,TGTGCCAGCTGCCAGGGGTCCAAAAACATTCAGTACTTC,CASCQGSKNIQYF
NA,TRBJ1-5,TRBV30,NA,TGTGCCTGGAGTGTACGGGACTACAATCAGCCCCAGCATTTT,CAWSVRDYNQPQHF
TRBD2,TRBJ2-1,TRBV4-2,NA,TGTGCCAGCAGCCAGGCTAGCGGGAGCTCCTACAATGAGCAGTTCTTC,CASSQASGSSYNEQFF
TRBD2,TRBJ2-1,TRBV2,NA,TGTGCCAGCAGTGCCCCGGGGCGGGAGGGCCACTACAATGAGCAGTTCTTC,CASSAPGREGHYNEQFF
TRBD2,TRBJ2-3,TRBV5-1,NA,TGCGCCAGCAGGTTACTAGCGGGAGCAGATACGCAGTATTTT,CASRLLAGADTQYF
TRBD1,TRBJ2-1,TRBV29-1,NA,TGCAGCGCCAGGGGGCGGATCAATGAGCAGTTCTTC,CSARGRINEQFF
TRBD2,TRBJ2-5,TRBV6-5,NA,TGTGCCAGCAGCCCTAGCGGGGCCCAAGAGACCCAGTACTTC,CASSPSGAQETQYF
TRBD1,TRBJ1-2,TRBV2,NA,TGTGCCAGTTATATGCCCTGGACAGGGGGCCGCTATGGCTACACCTTC,CASYMPWTGGRYGYTF
TRBD2,TRBJ2-5,TRBV27,NA,TGTGCCAGCAGGGGCCTAGCGGGTGGAGAGACCCAGTACTTC,CASRGLAGGETQYF
TRBD1,TRBJ2-7,TRBV5-1,NA,TGCGCCAGCAGCTTGGCCACTGGACAGGTGGGCGAGCAGTACTTC,CASSLATGQVGEQYF
NA,TRBJ2-7,TRBV18,NA,TGTGCCAGCTCACCCCTAATAAGTGGGGGCGGCGAGCAGTACTTC,CASSPLISGGGEQYF
TRBD2,TRBJ2-1,TRBV6-4,NA,TGTGCCAGCAGTGGGGGGCTAGCGGGAAGGCAGTTCTTC,CASSGGLAGRQFF
NA,TRBJ2-7,TRBV19,NA,TGTGCCAGTAGTGTCCAAGTGGTGACAGAGCAGTACTTC,CASSVQVVTEQYF
NA,TRBJ2-7,TRBV19,NA,TGTGCCACCCAGGGCCCGGGCAGCTACGAGCAGTACTTC,CATQGPGSYEQYF
TRBD2,TRBJ2-7,TRBV5-1,NA,TGCGCCAGCAGCTTTAGCGGGGCTCCCTACGAGCAGTACTTC,CASSFSGAPYEQYF
TRBD2,TRBJ2-7,TRBV6-1,few,TGTGCCAGCAGTGGCCAATATAGCGGGAGTATGTCCTACGAGCAGTACTTC,CASSGQYSGSMSYEQYF
TRBD2,TRBJ2-5,TRBV5-1,once,TGCGCCAGCAGCTTAACAGCGGGAGGCCAAGAGACCCAGTACTTC,CASSLTAGGQETQYF
TRBD2,TRBJ2-1,TRBV27,NA,TGTGCCAGCAGTCCGGGGACTAGCGGGGTCTACAATGAGCAGTTCTTC,CASSPGTSGVYNEQFF
TRBD2,TRBJ2-1,TRBV10-2,NA,TGCGCCAGTAGACTAGCGGGAGGGCCGGGTGAGCAGTTCTTC,CASRLAGGPGEQFF
TRBD2,TRBJ2-7,TRBV18,NA,TGTGCCAGCTCACCCCCGGGACTAGCGGGAGTGTCCGAGCAGTACTTC,CASSPPGLAGVSEQYF
TRBD1,TRBJ1-2,TRBV19,NA,TGTGCCAGTAGAGGACAGGGGGCGGGCTATGGCTACACCTTC,CASRGQGAGYGYTF
NA,TRBJ1-3,TRBV7-8,NA,TGTGCCAGCAGCCTATCCCGAGTGGGCTCCTCTGGAAACACCATATATTTT,CASSLSRVGSSGNTIYF
NA,TRBJ1-5,TRBV6-6,NA,TGTGCCAGCAGACGCGGGACGGGACGGTTCTATCAGCCCCAGCATTTT,CASRRGTGRFYQPQHF
NA,TRBJ2-7,TRBV7-2,NA,TGTGCCAGCCGTGGCGGAACCTACGAGCAGTACTTC,CASRGGTYEQYF
TRBD2,TRBJ2-1,TRBV18,NA,TGTGCCAGCTCACCACCGACTAGCCAAACCGGCGATGAGCAGTTCTTC,CASSPPTSQTGDEQFF
NA,TRBJ2-5,TRBV2,once,TGTGCCAGCTCCGGACAGACTAAAGAGACCCAGTACTTC,CASSGQTKETQYF
TRBD2,TRBJ2-1,TRBV7-9,NA,TGTGCCAGCAGCTCGGGACTAGCCAATGAGCAGTTCTTC,CASSSGLANEQFF
NA,TRBJ2-5,TRBV19,NA,TGTGCCAGTAGTCCTGTTTATTATTCGGAGGAGACCCAGTACTTC,CASSPVYYSEETQYF
TRBD1,TRBJ1-2,TRBV29-1,NA,TGCAGCGTTGGGGGGTGGACAGGGGCTAACTATGGCTACACCTTC,CSVGGWTGANYGYTF
TRBD2,TRBJ2-2,TRBV30,NA,TGTGCCTGGAGTGTACGCGGGAGTTCCACCGGGGAGCTGTTTTTT,CAWSVRGSSTGELFF
TRBD1,TRBJ2-7,TRBV2,NA,TGTGCCAGCAGTTGGGCCAGGACAGGGATTACCTACGAGCAGTACTTC,CASSWARTGITYEQYF
TRBD1,TRBJ2-1,TRBV19,NA,TGTGCCAGTAGGCCGGACAGGGGATACAATGAGCAGTTCTTC,CASRPDRGYNEQFF
TRBD1,TRBJ1-2,TRBV29-1,NA,TGCAGCGTTGAAGTAGGGGGCGATGGCTACACCTTC,CSVEVGGDGYTF
TRBD1,TRBJ2-6,TRBV28,NA,TGTGCCAGCAGTTTTTCGACAGGGGCGAGTTCTGGGGCCAACGTCCTGACTTTC,CASSFSTGASSGANVLTF
NA,TRBJ1-2,TRBV28,NA,TGTGCCACCTCTGGGACAAACTATGGCTACACCTTC,CATSGTNYGYTF